This T cell receptor beta chain was found in a study of shared T cell receptors in the human thymus. This CDR3 comprises 14 residues. The germline V gene has CDR1 SGHDT and CDR2 YYEEEE. The V end lost 4 bases, the J end lost 3 bases, and 14 bases lay between the germline ends. Libraries were prepared by immunoSEQ multiplex PCR; TCRdb keeps only in-frame clonotypes and omits some of them. This table holds 550,000 to 800,000 clones, 75% to 90% found once. These same records also appear under a second study, on human thymus T cells. That report notes: Thymus was obtained from resections taken during corrective heart surgery. Across thymic and blood repertoires, the usage of V and J genes appeared to be biased.

The sequenced sample consisted of thymocytes. This chain connects TRBV5-6 to TRBJ2-7, with a possible D match to TRBD2 (6 bases). The origin of this receptor is a girl under three years old with a congenital heart defect. The CDR3 DNA reads as TGTGCCAGCAGCGAGGGACTCCGATTCTACGAGCAGTACTTC. It translates to CASSEGLRFYEQYF.